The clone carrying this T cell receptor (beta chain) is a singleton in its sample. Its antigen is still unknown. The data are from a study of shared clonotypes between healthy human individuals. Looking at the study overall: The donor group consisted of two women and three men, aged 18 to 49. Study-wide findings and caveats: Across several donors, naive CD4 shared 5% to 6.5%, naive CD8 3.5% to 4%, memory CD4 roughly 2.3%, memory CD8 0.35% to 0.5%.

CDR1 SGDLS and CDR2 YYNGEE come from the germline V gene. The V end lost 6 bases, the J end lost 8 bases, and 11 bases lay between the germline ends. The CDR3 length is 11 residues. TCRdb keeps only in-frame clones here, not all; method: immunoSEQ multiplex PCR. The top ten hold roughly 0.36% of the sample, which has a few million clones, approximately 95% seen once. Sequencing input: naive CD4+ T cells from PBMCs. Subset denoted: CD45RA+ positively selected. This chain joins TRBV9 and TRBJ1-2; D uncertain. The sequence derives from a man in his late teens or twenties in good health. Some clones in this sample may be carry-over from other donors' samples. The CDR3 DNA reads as TGTGCCAGCATCGGTTCCTTGGGCTACACCTTC. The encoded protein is CASIGSLGYTF.